This is a list of T cell receptor beta chains from one sample in a study of T cell changes during pregnancy in multiple sclerosis. Some clones are missing from TCRdb's copy, which holds only in-frame ones; the method was immunoSEQ multiplex PCR. The table records roughly 100,000 clones, about 89% of them present only once. The material was peripheral blood, obtained before pregnancy. The source is a female donor with multiple sclerosis, enrolled in a pregnancy study. CDR3s include the opening cysteine and the closing phenylalanine or tryptophan. Each record gives: D gene, clone size, V gene, J gene, CDR3 protein, CDR3 DNA. A D gene is named only where the DNA matches it firmly. Size values are once, few and many counts, or a class for expanded clones, and some rows have none.

TRBD2,once,TRBV5-1,TRBJ2-1,CASSRERGGRGEQFF,TGCGCCAGCAGTCGTGAGCGGGGGGGCCGGGGCGAGCAGTTCTTC
TRBD1,NA,TRBV11-3,TRBJ2-5,CASSPGTGGETQYF,TGTGCCAGCAGCCCCGGGACAGGAGGAGAGACCCAGTACTTC
NA,NA,TRBV6-5,TRBJ1-2,CASRHLSRGTKNYTF,TGTGCCAGCAGGCACCTTTCGCGGGGGACTAAAAACTACACCTTC
NA,NA,TRBV20-1,TRBJ1-2,CSAMDSYGYTF,TGCAGTGCTATGGACAGCTATGGCTACACCTTC
NA,NA,TRBV7-9,TRBJ2-7,CASSSSDLSSYEQYF,TGTGCCAGCAGCTCCTCCGACTTAAGCTCCTACGAGCAGTACTTC
TRBD1,NA,TRBV19,TRBJ2-1,CASSPGTDLSYNEQFF,TGTGCCAGTAGTCCGGGGACAGACCTCAGCTACAATGAGCAGTTCTTC
NA,NA,TRBV6-6,TRBJ2-2,CASSYSSGRNTGELFF,TGTGCCAGCAGTTACTCGTCCGGGAGGAACACCGGGGAGCTGTTTTTT
NA,NA,TRBV5-5,TRBJ2-1,CASSLGVEQFF,TGTGCCAGCAGCTTGGGAGTTGAGCAGTTCTTC
TRBD2,NA,TRBV19,TRBJ2-3,CASSIGLRESDTQYF,TGTGCCAGTAGTATAGGTTTGCGGGAGTCAGATACGCAGTATTTT
TRBD1,few,TRBV28,TRBJ2-7,CASSWIGTGVYEQYF,TGTGCCAGCAGTTGGATCGGGACAGGGGTTTACGAGCAGTACTTC
NA,once,TRBV29-1,TRBJ1-2,CSGGESSNYGYTF,TGCAGCGGGGGGGAAAGTTCTAACTATGGCTACACCTTC
TRBD2,once,TRBV4-1,TRBJ2-1,CASSQAGTSVYNEQFF,TGCGCCAGCAGCCAGGCCGGGACTAGCGTATACAATGAGCAGTTCTTC
NA,NA,TRBV11-2,TRBJ2-5,CASRLSETQYF,TGTGCCAGCAGGTTGTCGGAGACCCAGTACTTC
TRBD2,once,TRBV7-9,TRBJ2-1,CASSHSTFSGGPNEQFF,TGTGCCAGCAGCCACTCGACCTTTAGCGGGGGGCCTAATGAGCAGTTCTTC
NA,NA,TRBV6-5,TRBJ1-1,CASSSTGSVKTEAFF,TGTGCCAGCAGCAGCACAGGGTCGGTAAAGACTGAAGCTTTCTTT
NA,NA,TRBV5-4,TRBJ1-1,CASSLGPGMVNTEAFF,TGTGCCAGCAGCTTGGGCCCAGGAATGGTGAACACTGAAGCTTTCTTT
TRBD2,NA,TRBV5-1,TRBJ2-7,CASSLIGGSSYEQYF,TGCGCCAGCAGCTTGATCGGGGGGAGCTCCTACGAGCAGTACTTC
TRBD2,NA,TRBV6-5,TRBJ2-5,CASNIAGGLEAQYF,TGTGCCAGCAATATAGCGGGGGGGCTCGAGGCCCAGTACTTC
NA,NA,TRBV19,TRBJ1-2,CASNDGGGSNYGYTF,TGTGCCAGTAATGACGGCGGAGGAAGCAACTATGGCTACACCTTC
NA,NA,TRBV18,TRBJ1-1,CASSPTGQIQGSNTEAFF,TGTGCCAGCTCACCCACAGGCCAGATACAGGGCTCGAACACTGAAGCTTTCTTT
NA,NA,TRBV19,TRBJ2-7,CASSISHRFYEQYF,TGTGCCAGTAGTATTTCCCACAGATTCTACGAGCAGTACTTC
NA,NA,TRBV5-8,TRBJ1-3,CASSHGQLEGTIYF,TGTGCCAGCAGCCACGGACAGCTGGAAGGCACCATATATTTT
TRBD2,NA,TRBV9,TRBJ2-5,CASSVAASGGGQETQYF,TGTGCCAGCAGCGTAGCGGCTAGCGGGGGGGGCCAAGAGACCCAGTACTTC
TRBD2,NA,TRBV7-7,TRBJ2-5,CASSYSASGQETQYF,TGTGCTAGCAGCTACAGCGCTAGCGGCCAAGAGACCCAGTACTTC
NA,NA,TRBV7-2,TRBJ1-1,CASSFRRTEAFF,TGTGCCAGCAGTTTTAGGAGGACTGAAGCTTTCTTT
TRBD1,once,TRBV5-5,TRBJ1-1,CASSWGTGTNTEAFF,TGTGCCAGCAGCTGGGGGACAGGGACGAACACTGAAGCTTTCTTT
NA,once,TRBV25-1,TRBJ2-6,CASTPQGPAGANVLTF,TGTGCCAGCACCCCCCAGGGGCCAGCTGGGGCCAACGTCCTGACTTTC
TRBD2,NA,TRBV13,TRBJ2-1,CASSLGLAGDNEQFF,TGTGCCAGCAGCTTAGGACTAGCGGGGGACAATGAGCAGTTCTTC
NA,NA,TRBV7-2,TRBJ2-3,CASSLEGWYNTDTQYF,TGTGCCAGCAGCTTAGAGGGGTGGTACAACACAGATACGCAGTATTTT
NA,few,TRBV7-2,TRBJ2-7,CASSSLLGTSYEQYF,TGTGCCAGCAGCTCCTTGCTGGGGACAAGCTACGAGCAGTACTTC
TRBD2,NA,TRBV15,TRBJ2-3,CATSTLAGYTDTQYF,TGTGCCACCAGCACCCTAGCGGGGTACACAGATACGCAGTATTTT
TRBD1,NA,TRBV18,TRBJ2-1,CASSRDRGLGYNEQFF,TGTGCCAGCTCCCGGGACAGGGGGCTTGGCTACAATGAGCAGTTCTTC
TRBD2,NA,TRBV7-2,TRBJ2-3,CASSLAPRGTSGGAASDTQYF,TGTGCCAGCAGCTTAGCCCCCCGGGGGACTAGCGGGGGGGCGGCCTCAGATACGCAGTATTTT
TRBD1,NA,TRBV7-9,TRBJ2-1,CASTFPGQDNEQFF,TGTGCCAGCACCTTCCCGGGACAGGACAATGAGCAGTTCTTC
TRBD2,NA,TRBV18,TRBJ2-1,CASSPRLAGGINEQFF,TGTGCCAGCTCACCACGTCTAGCGGGGGGGATAAATGAGCAGTTCTTC
TRBD2,NA,TRBV2,TRBJ2-3,CASSVTTLWAGSGSTDTQYF,TGTGCCAGCAGTGTTACAACTTTGTGGGCCGGTAGCGGGAGCACAGATACGCAGTATTTT
NA,NA,TRBV6-1,TRBJ1-5,CASSEALRGEWSNQPQHF,TGTGCCAGCAGTGAAGCGCTTCGGGGGGAGTGGAGCAATCAGCCCCAGCATTTT
NA,NA,TRBV21-1,TRBJ2-1,CASSKGVDRVWYEQFF,TGTGCCAGCAGCAAAGGGGTGGACAGGGTGTGGTATGAGCAGTTCTTC
TRBD1,NA,TRBV9,TRBJ1-3,CASSVRDRGLGNTIYF,TGTGCCAGCAGCGTGAGGGACAGGGGGCTGGGAAACACCATATATTTT
TRBD2,few,TRBV6-4,TRBJ2-3,CASSSGGASTDTQYF,TGTGCCAGCAGTAGCGGGGGGGCTAGCACAGATACGCAGTATTTT
NA,NA,TRBV19,TRBJ1-5,CASSIGDSSNQPQHF,TGTGCCAGTAGTATAGGGGACTCCAGCAATCAGCCCCAGCATTTT
NA,NA,TRBV29-1,TRBJ2-2,CSVGGTGELFF,TGCAGCGTTGGAGGCACCGGGGAGCTGTTTTTT
TRBD2,NA,TRBV12-5,TRBJ2-5,CASGRDLTSGGLQETQYF,TGTGCTAGTGGGCGAGACCTTACTAGCGGAGGACTTCAAGAGACCCAGTACTTC
NA,NA,TRBV25-1,TRBJ1-4,CASIRLIQGIAEKLFF,TGTGCCAGCATTAGGTTAATACAGGGAATAGCGGAAAAACTGTTTTTT
TRBD1,NA,TRBV5-1,TRBJ1-6,CASSLQGDNSPLHF,TGCGCCAGCAGCTTGCAGGGGGATAATTCACCCCTCCACTTT
NA,NA,TRBV5-1,TRBJ2-7,CASSLARFISYEQYF,TGCGCCAGCAGCTTGGCCAGATTCATATCCTACGAGCAGTACTTC
NA,NA,TRBV30,TRBJ2-7,CAWITGYEQYF,TGTGCCTGGATTACGGGATACGAGCAGTACTTC
NA,NA,TRBV11-1,TRBJ2-5,CASSLAYGADQETQYF,TGTGCCAGCAGCTTAGCCTATGGGGCAGACCAAGAGACCCAGTACTTC
TRBD2,NA,TRBV5-4,TRBJ2-3,CASNAGTIGLITSTDTQYF,TGTGCCAGCAACGCCGGGACTATCGGACTCATCACTAGCACAGATACGCAGTATTTT
TRBD2,NA,TRBV7-2,TRBJ2-1,CASSVLAGGAGEQFF,TGTGCCAGCAGCGTACTAGCGGGGGGAGCAGGGGAGCAGTTCTTC
TRBD1,NA,TRBV19,TRBJ2-3,CASSFSDRVETDTQYF,TGTGCCAGTAGTTTCTCAGACAGGGTGGAAACAGATACGCAGTATTTT
NA,NA,TRBV6-1,TRBJ2-3,CASSESVYSTDTQYF,TGTGCCAGCAGTGAGAGTGTCTATAGCACAGATACGCAGTATTTT
TRBD2,NA,TRBV27,TRBJ2-7,CASRPGGVYEQYF,TGTGCCAGCAGACCGGGGGGGGTCTACGAGCAGTACTTC
NA,NA,TRBV19,TRBJ2-2,CASTPQGKDFNTGELFF,TGTGCCAGTACCCCTCAGGGGAAAGATTTCAACACCGGGGAGCTGTTTTTT
NA,NA,TRBV15,TRBJ2-3,CATSRYRDGTDTQYF,TGTGCCACCAGCAGATACAGGGATGGCACAGATACGCAGTATTTT
TRBD1,NA,TRBV30,TRBJ1-6,CAWSVTRTGSDSPLHF,TGTGCCTGGAGTGTAACCCGGACAGGGTCTGACTCACCCCTCCACTTT
TRBD1,NA,TRBV11-1,TRBJ2-7,CASSRPTGGAREQYF,TGTGCCAGCAGCCGCCCCACAGGGGGCGCGCGGGAGCAGTACTTC
TRBD1,NA,TRBV7-9,TRBJ2-5,CASSQDRGPGETQYF,TGTGCCAGCAGCCAAGACAGGGGCCCGGGGGAGACCCAGTACTTC